This T cell receptor (beta chain) was documented in a study of cytotoxic CD8 clonotypes in ibrutinib-treated CLL. As concerns this clone: Its target is not known.

Assay used: immunoSEQ multiplex PCR; TCRdb lists only in-frame clones, some missing. The data hold hundreds of thousands of clones, with 60% to 75% observed a single time. Points from the study as a whole: Collection times varied between progressing and sustained-remission patients. Baseline levels were approached again at progression, after clonality had risen at ibrutinib response. Clonality at baseline surpassed age-matched healthy donors and tracked circulating CD8+ T-cell counts. Public clonotypes were seen rarely and were contracted or stable on treatment.

The CDR3 runs 14 residues. Trimming at V came to 5 bases and at J to 4 bases, leaving 6 bases not matched to a gene. Germline CDR1 reads SQVTM; CDR2 reads ANQGSEA. The sequence came from a human donor with chronic lymphocytic leukemia. Sequences were derived from PBMCs, sampled after 24 months of ibrutinib treatment. This chain connects TRBV29-1 to TRBJ2-5, with 11 bases fitting TRBD2. CDR3 bases: TGCAGCGTTATACTAGCGGGAGCGCTAGAGACCCAGTACTTC. Translation gives CSVILAGALETQYF.